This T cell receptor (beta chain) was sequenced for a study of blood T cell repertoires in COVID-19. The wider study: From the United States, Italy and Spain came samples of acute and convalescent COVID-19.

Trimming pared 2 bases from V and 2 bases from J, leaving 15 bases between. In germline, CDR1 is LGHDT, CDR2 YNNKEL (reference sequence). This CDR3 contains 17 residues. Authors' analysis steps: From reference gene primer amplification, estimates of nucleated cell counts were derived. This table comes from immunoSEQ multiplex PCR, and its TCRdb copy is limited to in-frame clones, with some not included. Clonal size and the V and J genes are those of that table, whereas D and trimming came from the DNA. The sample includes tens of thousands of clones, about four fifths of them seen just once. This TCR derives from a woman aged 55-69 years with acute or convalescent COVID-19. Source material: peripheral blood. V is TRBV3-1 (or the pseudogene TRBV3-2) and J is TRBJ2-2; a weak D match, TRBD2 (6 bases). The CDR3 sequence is CASSQRILGRNTGELFF. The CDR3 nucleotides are TGTGCCAGCAGCCAACGGATTCTCGGGAGAAACACCGGGGAGCTGTTTTTT.